This T cell receptor (beta chain) was recovered during a study of blood T cell repertoires in COVID-19. Whole-study context: Italy, Spain and the United States were the sources of the convalescent and acute COVID-19 samples. Nucleic acid was either cDNA or gDNA, and it came from T cells, B-cell-depleted T cells, or PBMCs.

Source study methods: Reference gene primer amplification in the assay estimated nucleated cell counts. Sequencing was performed with immunoSEQ multiplex PCR; in TCRdb, only in-frame clones are kept and a portion is missing. V, J and clone size are those of that table, while D and trimming were read from the DNA. Of about 100,000 clones listed, roughly 80% are singletons. CDR3 length: 16 amino acids. The V segment lost 6 bases and the J segment 6 bases; nucleotides outside the gene matches: 13. CDR1 MDHEN and CDR2 SYDVKM come from the germline V gene. Sequencing input: peripheral blood. The receptor was isolated from a man aged 60 to 69 with acute or convalescent COVID-19. The V gene is TRBV28, the J gene TRBJ2-2, with 7 positions matching TRBD1. The chain's CDR3 is CASRPPTGYGAGELFF. The CDR3 DNA reads as TGTGCCAGCAGACCCCCGACAGGGTACGGGGCCGGGGAGCTGTTTTTT.